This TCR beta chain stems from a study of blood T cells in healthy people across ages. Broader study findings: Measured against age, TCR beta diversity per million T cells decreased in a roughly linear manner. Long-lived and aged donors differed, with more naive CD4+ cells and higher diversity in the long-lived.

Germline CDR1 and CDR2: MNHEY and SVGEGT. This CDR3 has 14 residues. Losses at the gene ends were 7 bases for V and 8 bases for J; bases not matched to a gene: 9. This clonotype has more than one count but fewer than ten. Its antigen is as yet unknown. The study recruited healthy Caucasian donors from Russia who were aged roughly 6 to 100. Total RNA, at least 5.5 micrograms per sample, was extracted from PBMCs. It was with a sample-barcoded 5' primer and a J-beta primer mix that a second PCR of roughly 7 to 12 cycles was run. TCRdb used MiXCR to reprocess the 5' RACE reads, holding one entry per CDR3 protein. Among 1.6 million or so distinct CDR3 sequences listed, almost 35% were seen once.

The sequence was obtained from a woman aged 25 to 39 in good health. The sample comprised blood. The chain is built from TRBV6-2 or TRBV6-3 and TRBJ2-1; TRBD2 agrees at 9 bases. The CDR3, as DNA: TGTGCCAGCACCGCACTAGCGGGTAGGGATGAGCAGTTCTTC. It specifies CASTALAGRDEQFF.